The TCR beta chain described here comes from a study of blood T cells in healthy people across ages. Per sample, at least 6 micrograms of total RNA were extracted. Alongside a J-beta primer mix, a sample-barcoded 5' primer served in a second PCR lasting about 7 to 11 cycles. The template-switch adaptor, which had 12 random nucleotides, put a tag on each cDNA molecule. Each CDR3 protein is one row after TCRdb ran MiXCR on the 5' RACE reads. The top ten hold roughly 13% of the sample, which has around 1,100,000 distinct CDR3 sequences, roughly two fifths seen once. This clonotype was seen a single time. Germline assignment: CDR1 SEHNR and CDR2 FQNEAQ (reference sequence). V shed 1 base, J shed 8 bases, and the junction held 16 bases outside the gene matches. This CDR3 region has 17 residues.

This sequence originates from a man aged 18 to 30 in good health. The gene calls are TRBV7-9 and TRBJ1-1; TRBD1 agrees at 7 bases. Sequencing was performed on blood. The CDR3 loop reads CASSLERIGQAVWEAFF. In DNA, the CDR3 is TGTGCCAGCAGCTTAGAACGGATTGGACAGGCCGTCTGGGAAGCTTTCTTT.